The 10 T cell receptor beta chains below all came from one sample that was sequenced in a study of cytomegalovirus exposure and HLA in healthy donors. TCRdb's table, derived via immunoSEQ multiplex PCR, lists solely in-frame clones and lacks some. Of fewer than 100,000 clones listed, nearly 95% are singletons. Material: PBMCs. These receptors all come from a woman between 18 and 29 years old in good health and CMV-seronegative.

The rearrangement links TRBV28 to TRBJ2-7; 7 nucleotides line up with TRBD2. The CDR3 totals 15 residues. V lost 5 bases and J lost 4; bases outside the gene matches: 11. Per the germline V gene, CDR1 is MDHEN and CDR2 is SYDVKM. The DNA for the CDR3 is TGTGCCAGCAGTCGGTGGCGGGAGTACCTATACGAGCAGTACTTC. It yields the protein CASSRWREYLYEQYF.

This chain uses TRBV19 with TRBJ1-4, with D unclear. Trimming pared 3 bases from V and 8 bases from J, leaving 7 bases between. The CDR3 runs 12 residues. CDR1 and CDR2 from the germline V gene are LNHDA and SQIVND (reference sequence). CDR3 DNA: TGTGCCAGTAGTATTTACAGCGAAAAACTGTTTTTT. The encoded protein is CASSIYSEKLFF.

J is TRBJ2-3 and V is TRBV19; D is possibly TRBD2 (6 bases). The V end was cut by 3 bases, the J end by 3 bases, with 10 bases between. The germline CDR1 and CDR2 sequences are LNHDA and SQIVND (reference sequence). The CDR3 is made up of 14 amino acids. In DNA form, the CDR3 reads TGTGCCAGTAGTATGGGACTCACGACAGATACGCAGTATTTT. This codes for CASSMGLTTDTQYF.

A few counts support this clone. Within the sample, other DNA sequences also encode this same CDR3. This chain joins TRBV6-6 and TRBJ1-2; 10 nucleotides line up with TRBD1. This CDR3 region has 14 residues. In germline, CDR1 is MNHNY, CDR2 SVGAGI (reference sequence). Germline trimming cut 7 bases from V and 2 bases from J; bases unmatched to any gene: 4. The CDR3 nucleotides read TGTGCCAGCACTACGGACAGGGGGAACTATGGCTACACCTTC. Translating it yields CASTTDRGNYGYTF.

The CDR3 reads CASSLSSATGELFF. The CDR3 nucleotides are TGTGCCAGCAGCTTAAGTAGCGCCACCGGGGAGCTGTTTTTT. The chain employs TRBV7-3 and TRBJ2-2; tentatively, D is TRBD2 (5 bases). Germline values: CDR1 SGHTA, CDR2 FQGTGA. The V gene lost 1 base and the J gene lost 4 bases, with 7 bases spanning the gap. The CDR3 loop spans 14 amino acids.

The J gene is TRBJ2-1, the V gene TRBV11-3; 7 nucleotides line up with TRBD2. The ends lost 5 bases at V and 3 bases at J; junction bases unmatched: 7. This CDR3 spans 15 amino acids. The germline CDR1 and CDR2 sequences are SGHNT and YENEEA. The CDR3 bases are TGTGCCAGCAGCGCAGGACTAGATTTCTACAATGAGCAGTTCTTC. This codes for CASSAGLDFYNEQFF.

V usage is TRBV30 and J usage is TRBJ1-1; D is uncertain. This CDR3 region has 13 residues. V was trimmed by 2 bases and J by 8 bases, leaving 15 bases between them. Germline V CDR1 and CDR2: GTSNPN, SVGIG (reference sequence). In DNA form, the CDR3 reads TGTGCCTGGAGTCGGGGATTTAAGACAGAAGCTTTCTTT. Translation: CAWSRGFKTEAFF.

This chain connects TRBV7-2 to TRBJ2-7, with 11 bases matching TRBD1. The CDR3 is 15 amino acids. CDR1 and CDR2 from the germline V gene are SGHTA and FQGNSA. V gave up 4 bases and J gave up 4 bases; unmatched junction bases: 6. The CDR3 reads CASSSRTGGGYEQYF. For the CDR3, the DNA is TGTGCCAGCAGCTCTAGGACAGGGGGCGGGTACGAGCAGTACTTC.

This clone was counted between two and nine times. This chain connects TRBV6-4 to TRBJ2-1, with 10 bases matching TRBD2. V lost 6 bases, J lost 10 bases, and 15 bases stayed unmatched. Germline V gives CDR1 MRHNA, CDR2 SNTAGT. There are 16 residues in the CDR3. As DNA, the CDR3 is TGTGCCAGCAGCCCCGAGGGGCTAGCGGGAGTCAGAGAGCAGTTCTTC. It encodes CASSPEGLAGVREQFF.

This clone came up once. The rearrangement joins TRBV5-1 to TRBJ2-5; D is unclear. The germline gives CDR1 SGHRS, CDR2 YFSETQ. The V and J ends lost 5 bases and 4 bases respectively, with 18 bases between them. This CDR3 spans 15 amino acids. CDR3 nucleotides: TGCGCCAGCAGGCGCGACATTAACCCGTCAGAGACCCAGTACTTC. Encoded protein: CASRRDINPSETQYF. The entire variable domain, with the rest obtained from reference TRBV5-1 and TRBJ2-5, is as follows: KAGVTQTPRYLIKTRGQQVTLSCSPISGHRSVSWYQQTPGQGLQFLFEYFSETQRNKGNFPGRFSGRQFSNSRSEMNVSTLELGDSALYLCASRRDINPSETQYFGPGTRLLVL.